Below are 28 T cell receptor beta chains sequenced from a single sample in a study of CD8 T cells in Susac syndrome. Random-hexamer reverse transcription was applied to roughly 0.5 to 1 ug RNA. TCRdb redid the calling of the immunoSEQ multiplex PCR reads with MiXCR, one entry per CDR3 protein. The profile shows under 150,000 distinct CDR3 sequences, 75% to 90% of them singletons. The sequenced sample was CD8+ T cells from PBMCs. Receptors were obtained from a human donor with multiple sclerosis.

The J gene is TRBJ2-5, the V gene TRBV20-1, with a tentative D call TRBD2 (7 bases). Per the germline V gene, CDR1 is DFQATT and CDR2 is SNEGSKA (reference sequence). This CDR3 spans 16 amino acids. V lost 0 bases to trimming and J lost 3 bases, with 17 bases between them. The CDR3 bases are TGCAGTGCTAGAGATTTTGGGAGGGGGGGCGAAGAGACCCAGTACTTC. Translated: CSARDFGRGGEETQYF.

The chain links TRBV6-1 to TRBJ2-7; TRBD1 matches at 7 bases. This CDR3 contains 14 residues. The V gene's germline CDR1 is MNHNS and CDR2 SASEGT. V shed 6 bases, J shed 4 bases, and the junction held 9 bases outside the gene matches. The CDR3 sequence: CASSLGQGVYEQYF. As DNA, the CDR3 is TGTGCCAGCAGCCTCGGGCAGGGGGTTTACGAGCAGTACTTC.

The gene calls are TRBV7-6 and TRBJ1-1, with 7 nucleotides matching TRBD1. Trimming took 5 bases from V and 2 from J; bases not matched to a gene: 5. Germline-derived CDR1 and CDR2 are SGHVS and FNYEAQ. The CDR3 has 14 amino acids. This chain's CDR3 is CASSARGGNTEAFF. The CDR3 bases are TGTGCCAGCAGCGCCAGGGGGGGAAACACTGAAGCTTTCTTT.

CDR3: CASSDWAGRIQYF. The DNA of the CDR3 is TGTGCCAGCAGTGACTGGGCGGGGCGGATCCAGTACTTC. This chain uses TRBV6-4 with TRBJ2-5, with D possibly matching TRBD2 (6 bases). Germline V CDR1 and CDR2: MRHNA, SNTAGT. Trimming shortened V by 1 base and J by 10 bases, and 13 bases separated the two germline ends. The length of the CDR3 is 13 residues.

This chain joins TRBV27 and TRBJ2-2; D perhaps matches TRBD1 (5 bases). CDR3 size: 13 residues. Germline V lookup: CDR1 MNHEY, CDR2 SMNVEV (reference sequence). V was cut by 6 bases and J by 5 bases, with 10 bases left in between. The CDR3 spells CASRTKGTGELFF. The CDR3 nucleotides read TGTGCCAGCAGGACGAAGGGGACCGGGGAGCTGTTTTTT.

This chain joins TRBV6-2 or TRBV6-3 and TRBJ2-7; 8 bases map to TRBD2. Unmatched junction bases numbered 10, after V lost 4 bases and J lost 2 bases. Per the germline V gene, CDR1 is MNHEY and CDR2 is SVGEGT. The CDR3 spans 16 residues. The CDR3 nucleotides are TGTGCCAGCAGTTCAAACGAGCGGGAGTTACCCTACGAGCAGTACGTC. This gives the protein CASSSNERELPYEQYV.

This chain links TRBV20-1 with TRBJ2-5, with 13 nucleotides matching TRBD2. This CDR3 is 18 amino acids long. Trimming removed 1 base from V and 1 base from J; junction bases left unmatched: 9. Germline-derived CDR1 and CDR2 are DFQATT and SNEGSKA (reference sequence). CDR3 DNA sequence: TGCAGTGCTAGAGGCGTAACTAGCGGGGGGGCGTTCCAAGAGACCCAGTACTTC. Translating it yields CSARGVTSGGAFQETQYF.

The chain is built from TRBV21-1 and TRBJ2-1; the table's D call, TRBD2, was not checked against the DNA. TRBV21-1 is deemed a pseudogene. There are 17 residues in the CDR3. In DNA, the CDR3 is TGTGCCAGCAGCAAGTTCCCCGGACTAGCGGGAGGGTATGAGCAGTTCTTC. This gives the protein CASSKFPGLAGGYEQFF.

The chain links TRBV2 to TRBJ2-5, with D possibly being TRBD1 or TRBD2 (6 bases each). Trimming stripped 6 bases from V and 5 bases from J, with 16 bases between. The CDR3 has 14 residues. Germline V gene data show CDR1 as SNHLY and CDR2 as FYNNEI. The CDR3 loop is CASSGTRESETQYF. The DNA for the CDR3 is TGTGCCAGCAGCGGGACACGGGAGTCGGAGACCCAGTACTTC.

This chain uses TRBV12-5 with TRBJ1-6; no definite D call. This CDR3 spans 13 amino acids. The V gene's germline CDR1 is LGHNT and CDR2 FRNRAP. V lost 3 bases and J 5 bases, leaving 5 bases between the germline ends. The CDR3 DNA follows: TGTGCTAGTGGTTTTACAGATAATTCACCCCTCCACTTT. Residues: CASGFTDNSPLHF.

The CDR3: CASSPTGNQPQHF. CDR3 bases: TGTGCCAGCAGTCCTACGGGGAATCAGCCCCAGCATTTT. The V and J genes are TRBV28 and TRBJ1-5; no clear D gene. The germline V gene encodes CDR1 MDHEN and CDR2 SYDVKM. Trimming stripped 5 bases from V and 4 bases from J, with 9 bases between. The CDR3 is 13 residues long.

The genes are TRBV12-3 or TRBV12-4 and TRBJ2-1; 8 nucleotides align to TRBD2. The length of the CDR3 is 15 residues. V lost 4 bases and J lost 5; bases outside the gene matches: 7. The DNA for the CDR3 is TGTGCCAGCAGTTCCTCAGCGGGGGCCGACAATGAGCAGTTCTTC. Translating it yields CASSSSAGADNEQFF.

The chain couples TRBV27 to TRBJ2-2; the D gene is possibly TRBD1 (5 bases). Between the trimmed V and J ends, which lost 5 bases and 1 base, there was a span of 5 bases. The CDR3 covers 13 residues. Germline V gene lookup returns CDR1 MNHEY and CDR2 SMNVEV (reference sequence). The CDR3 is CASSGQNTGELFF. As DNA, the CDR3 is TGTGCCAGCAGTGGACAGAACACCGGGGAGCTGTTTTTT.

The genes are TRBV11-2 and TRBJ1-3, with D tentatively TRBD1 (5 bases). The CDR3 is 15 amino acids. The V gene lost 8 bases and the J gene lost 0 bases, with 14 bases spanning the gap. Germline assignment: CDR1 SGHAT and CDR2 FQNNGV. The CDR3 nucleotides are TGTGCCAGCCGCCGGGACGGCAACTCTGGAAACACCATATATTTT. Its translation: CASRRDGNSGNTIYF.

The chain carries TRBV12-3 or TRBV12-4 and TRBJ2-1; TRBD2 might be the D (6 bases). This CDR3 region has 13 residues. The V and J ends lost 6 bases and 4 bases respectively, with 10 bases between them. CDR3 sequence: CASSRRGYNEQFF. The CDR3 coding sequence is TGTGCCAGCAGCAGACGGGGGTACAATGAGCAGTTCTTC.

The V and J genes are TRBV5-1 and TRBJ2-5, with TRBD2 matching over 13 bases. Looked up from germline, CDR1 is SGHRS and CDR2 is YFSETQ. The CDR3 consists of 18 residues. Unmatched junction bases numbered 13, after V lost 3 bases and J lost 5 bases. CDR3 nucleotides: TGCGCCAGCAGCTCGGGACTAGCGGGGATGGTCCCCATCGAGACCCAGTACTTC. Amino acids: CASSSGLAGMVPIETQYF.

This clonotype turned up a few times. The CDR3 region has the DNA TGTGCCAGCAGTTTATCCGGGACTAGCGGGGGGCGGGAGACCCAGTACTTC. This encodes CASSLSGTSGGRETQYF. The chain combines TRBV12-3 or TRBV12-4 with TRBJ2-5, with TRBD2 matching 15 bases. CDR3 size: 17 residues. V gave up 2 bases and J gave up 5 bases; unmatched junction bases: 6.

This clonotype was counted a single time. The V call is TRBV4-3, the J call TRBJ2-6, with D perhaps TRBD2 (5 bases). Germline values: CDR1 LGHNA, CDR2 YSLEER. CDR3 length equals 18 residues. Trimming shortened V by 1 base and J by 0 bases, and 13 bases separated the two germline ends. This CDR3 is CASSQVWRFDSGANVLTF. Here the CDR3 DNA reads TGCGCCAGCAGCCAAGTTTGGAGGTTCGACTCTGGGGCCAACGTCCTGACTTTC.

The rearrangement joins TRBV4-1 to TRBJ2-1; 7 bases are shared with TRBD2. V dropped 0 bases and J dropped 5; count of bases not matched to a gene: 4. Germline V gene lookup returns CDR1 MGHRA and CDR2 YSYEKL. CDR3 length: 15 amino acids. The CDR3 is CASSQDETSNNEQFF. DNA of the CDR3: TGCGCCAGCAGCCAAGATGAGACTAGCAACAATGAGCAGTTCTTC.

The rearrangement links TRBV28 to TRBJ2-2; maybe TRBD1 (5 bases). From germline, CDR1 is MDHEN and CDR2 SYDVKM. This CDR3 is 15 amino acids long. With 7 bases removed from V and 2 bases from J, the gap between germline ends came to 14 bases. CDR3 protein: CASKGLRANTGELFF. The DNA for the CDR3 is TGTGCCAGCAAGGGGCTTCGAGCTAACACCGGGGAGCTGTTTTTT.

This rearrangement joins TRBV16 to TRBJ1-2; 7 nucleotides line up with TRBD1. V lost 2 bases and J lost 9; bases outside the gene matches: 9. The CDR3 sequence is 14 residues long. CDR1 and CDR2 (germline): KGHSY, FQNENV. In nucleotides, the CDR3 is TGTGCCAGCAGCCAACCCGGGACAGTGTATTGCTACACCTTC. Translated, it gives CASSQPGTVYCYTF.

The gene calls are TRBV19 and TRBJ1-5, with a possible D match to TRBD1 (6 bases). V was cut by 6 bases and J by 11 bases, with 23 bases left in between. The V gene's germline CDR1 is LNHDA and CDR2 SQIVND (reference sequence). This CDR3 is 15 amino acids long. CDR3 protein: CASSALRDTGPAQHF. In DNA form, the CDR3 reads TGTGCCAGTAGCGCCCTCCGGGACACGGGTCCGGCCCAGCATTTT.

CDR3 amino acids: CASSSPGQSSYEQYF. DNA of the CDR3: TGTGCCAGCTCATCGCCGGGACAGAGCTCCTACGAGCAGTACTTC. This chain uses TRBV18 with TRBJ2-7; 7 nucleotides agree with TRBD1. Per germline, CDR1 KGHSH and CDR2 LQKENI. CDR3 length: 15 amino acids. V shed 5 bases, J shed 0 bases, and the junction held 7 bases outside the gene matches.

CDR3 DNA sequence: TGTGCCAGTACCCCGGGAGGTTTTACCTTCCGAGAGCCCCAGCATTTT. Its protein is CASTPGGFTFREPQHF. The chain couples TRBV19 to TRBJ1-5, with D unresolved. The germline gives CDR1 LNHDA, CDR2 SQIVND (reference sequence). CDR3 length equals 16 residues. The V and J ends lost 7 bases and 8 bases respectively, with 24 bases between them.

This chain joins TRBV27 and TRBJ2-7; D gene unclear. V was trimmed by 5 bases and J by 0 bases, leaving 8 bases between them. There are 13 residues in the CDR3. Germline V gene lookup returns CDR1 MNHEY and CDR2 SMNVEV (reference sequence). CDR3 loop: CASSPGSSYEQYF. The CDR3 DNA follows: TGTGCCAGCAGTCCCGGGTCCTCCTACGAGCAGTACTTC.

V is TRBV21-1 and J is TRBJ2-7; the DNA was not used to check the table's D call, TRBD1. TRBV21-1 is recorded as a pseudogene. The CDR3 runs 15 residues. In nucleotides, the CDR3 is TGTGCCAGCAGTGAACCCGGACGGAGCTCCTACGAGCAGTACGTC. It codes for CASSEPGRSSYEQYV.

This clonotype was picked up a small number of times. The chain employs TRBV6-2 or TRBV6-3 and TRBJ1-1; D gene ambiguous. The CDR3 has 12 amino acids. Germline CDR1 is MNHEY and CDR2 is SVGEGT. V shed 7 bases and J shed 4 bases, with 10 bases lying between them. The CDR3 protein is CASTSAVTEAFF. The DNA for the CDR3 is TGTGCCAGCACTTCCGCGGTCACTGAAGCTTTCTTT.

This rearrangement joins TRBV20-1 to TRBJ2-2; 7 bases are shared with TRBD2. The CDR3 runs 14 residues. The junction had 3 bases not matched to a gene; V was cut back by 1 base and J by 4 bases. Germline CDR1 and CDR2: DFQATT and SNEGSKA (reference sequence). The CDR3 spells CSARGGSITGELFF. CDR3 sequence (DNA): TGCAGTGCTAGAGGCGGGAGCATCACCGGGGAGCTGTTTTTT.